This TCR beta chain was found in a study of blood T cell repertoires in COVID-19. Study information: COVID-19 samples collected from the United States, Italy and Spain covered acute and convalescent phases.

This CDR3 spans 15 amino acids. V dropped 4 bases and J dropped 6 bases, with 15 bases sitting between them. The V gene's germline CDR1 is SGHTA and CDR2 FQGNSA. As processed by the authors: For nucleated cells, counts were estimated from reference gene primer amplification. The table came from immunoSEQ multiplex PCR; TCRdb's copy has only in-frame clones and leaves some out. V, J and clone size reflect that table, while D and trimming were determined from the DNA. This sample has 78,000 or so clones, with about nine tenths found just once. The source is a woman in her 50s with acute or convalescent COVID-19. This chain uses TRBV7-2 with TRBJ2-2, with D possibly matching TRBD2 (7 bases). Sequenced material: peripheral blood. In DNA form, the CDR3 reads TGTGCCAGCAGCTCGGGGGGCGGGGCTCCCGGGGAGCTGTTTTTT. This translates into CASSSGGGAPGELFF.